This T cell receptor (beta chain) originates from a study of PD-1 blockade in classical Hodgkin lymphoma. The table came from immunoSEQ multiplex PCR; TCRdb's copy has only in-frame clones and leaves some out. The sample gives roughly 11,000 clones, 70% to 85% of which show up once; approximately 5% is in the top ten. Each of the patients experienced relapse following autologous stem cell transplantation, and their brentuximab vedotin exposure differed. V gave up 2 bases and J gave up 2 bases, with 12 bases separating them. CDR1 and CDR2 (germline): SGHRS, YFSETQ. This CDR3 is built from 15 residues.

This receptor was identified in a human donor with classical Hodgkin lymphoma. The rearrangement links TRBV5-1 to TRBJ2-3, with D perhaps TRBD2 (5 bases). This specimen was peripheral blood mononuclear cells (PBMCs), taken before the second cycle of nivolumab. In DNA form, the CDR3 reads TGCGCCAGCAGCTTAGCGGTCGTACTCACAGATACGCAGTATTTT. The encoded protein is CASSLAVVLTDTQYF.